Each of the 12 T cell receptor beta chains below was sequenced from the same sample in a study of blood T cell repertoires in COVID-19. Repertoires were generated with immunoSEQ multiplex PCR, while TCRdb's copy carries only in-frame clones and drops some. The sample carries 100,000 or so clones, approximately 80% recorded once. Sample: peripheral blood. These receptors came from a human donor in a cohort sampled during active COVID-19.

The chain employs TRBV11-1 and TRBJ2-5, with 12 bases lining up with TRBD2. The CDR3 totals 15 residues. The germline V gene has CDR1 SGHAT and CDR2 FQDESV (reference sequence). J was trimmed by 2 bases and V by 4 bases; bases with no gene match: 2. Here the CDR3 DNA reads TGTGCCAGCAGCTCGGGACTAGCGGGTCAAGAGACCCAGTACTTC. This encodes CASSSGLAGQETQYF.

In nucleotides, the CDR3 is TGTGCCAGCAGTTGGGGGGGGGAGTTCGCTGAAGCTTTCTTT. It is translated as CASSWGGEFAEAFF. The chain carries TRBV6-5 and TRBJ1-1, with D possibly TRBD1 on 5 matching bases. CDR1 and CDR2 from the germline V gene are MNHEY and SVGAGI. Trimming pared 4 bases from V and 6 bases from J, leaving 15 bases between. The length of the CDR3 is 14 residues.

This clone was seen a handful of times. The chain joins TRBV6-1 to TRBJ2-3; 9 nucleotides line up with TRBD2. The J segment lost 5 bases and the V segment lost 4 bases, leaving 4 bases of the junction unmatched. CDR1 and CDR2 from the germline V gene are MNHNS and SASEGT. The CDR3 sequence is 14 residues long. Written as DNA, the CDR3 is TGTGCCAGCAGTGTAGCGGGGGCGGAAGATACGCAGTATTTT. Its protein is CASSVAGAEDTQYF.

The chain has TRBV28 and TRBJ2-6, with 9 bases matching TRBD1. This CDR3 region has 17 residues. J gave up 2 bases and V 6 bases, and 8 bases lay outside the gene matches. Germline V lookup: CDR1 MDHEN, CDR2 SYDVKM. CDR3 nucleotide sequence: TGTGCCAGCAGATCCGGGACAGGGATCCCTGGGGCCAACGTCCTGACTTTC. Translation: CASRSGTGIPGANVLTF.

J is TRBJ2-7 and V is TRBV5-8; tentative D call: TRBD2 (6 bases). The V gene's germline CDR1 is SGHTS and CDR2 YDEGEE. The CDR3 runs to 13 residues. Trimming removed 5 bases at V and 9 bases at J, with 18 bases between. CDR3 sequence: CASRSGLPFVQYF. DNA for the CDR3: TGTGCCAGCAGATCGGGACTCCCCTTCGTGCAGTACTTC.

The count of this clone is one. The chain employs TRBV15 and TRBJ2-1; 8 nucleotides align to TRBD2. Germline CDR1 reads LNHNV; CDR2 reads YYDKDF (reference sequence). The CDR3 sequence is 16 residues long. Trimming cost V 0 bases and J 3 bases; bases outside gene matches: 4. The CDR3 spells CATSRDRRGGYNEQFF. The DNA for the CDR3 is TGTGCCACCAGCAGAGATAGACGGGGGGGCTACAATGAGCAGTTCTTC. The whole variable domain, remainder taken from reference TRBV15 and TRBJ2-1, is DAMVIQNPRYQVTQFGKPVTLSCSQTLNHNVMYWYQQKSSQAPKLLFHYYDKDFNNEADTPDNFQSRRPNTSFCFLDIRSPGLGDTAMYLCATSRDRRGGYNEQFFGPGTRLTVL.

The chain combines TRBV24-1 with TRBJ2-3; 8 bases are a match to TRBD2. This CDR3 spans 16 amino acids. The V and J ends lost 5 bases and 4 bases, in that order; junction bases with no gene match: 10. Germline CDR1 KGHDR, CDR2 SFDVKD. The DNA for the CDR3 is TGTGCCACCAGTGGTGGGCGGGGGGCCATGGCAGATACGCAGTATTTT. Translating it yields CATSGGRGAMADTQYF.

V is TRBV19 and J is TRBJ1-1; maybe TRBD1 (5 bases). This CDR3 is built from 11 residues. Germline V gives CDR1 LNHDA, CDR2 SQIVND (reference sequence). V was shortened by 8 bases and J by 6 bases, with 10 bases between the two germline ends. CDR3: CASQGWSEAFF. The CDR3 bases are TGTGCCAGTCAGGGTTGGTCTGAAGCTTTCTTT.

This rearrangement joins TRBV3-1 (or the pseudogene TRBV3-2) to TRBJ2-2; 8 nucleotides line up with TRBD2. This CDR3 contains 15 residues. CDR1 is LGHDT, CDR2 YNNKEL, per germline (reference sequence). After removal of 4 bases from V and 7 bases from J, the junction contained 8 bases not matched to a gene. Here the CDR3 reads CASSLGAGAGGELFF. The CDR3 nucleotides are TGTGCCAGCAGCCTCGGAGCGGGGGCGGGCGGGGAGCTGTTTTTT.

The CDR3 nucleotides are TGCGCCAGCAGTTGCGACAGGGGGTCCTACAATGAGCAGTTCTTC. It yields the protein CASSCDRGSYNEQFF. The chain joins TRBV10-1 to TRBJ2-1; 9 bases map to TRBD1. J was trimmed by 1 base and V by 5 bases; bases with no gene match: 3. CDR1 and CDR2 from the germline V gene are WNHNN and SYGVQD (reference sequence). The CDR3 has 15 residues.

The chain carries TRBV5-1 and TRBJ2-5, with TRBD1 identical over 10 bases. The length of the CDR3 is 14 residues. After removal of 4 bases from V and 5 bases from J, the junction contained 5 bases not matched to a gene. Germline V lookup: CDR1 SGHRS, CDR2 YFSETQ. CDR3 residues: CASSQRTGGETQYF. Written as DNA, the CDR3 is TGCGCCAGCAGCCAGAGGACAGGGGGGGAGACCCAGTACTTC.

The rearrangement joins TRBV5-6 to TRBJ2-3; a weak D match, TRBD1 (5 bases). This CDR3 has 15 residues. Deletions cut 6 bases from V and 2 bases from J, with 16 bases between. Germline lookup yields CDR1 SGHDT and CDR2 YYEEEE. As DNA, the CDR3 is TGTGCCAGCATCAGGGTCAGAATGAACACAGATACGCAGTATTTT. It specifies CASIRVRMNTDTQYF.